This TCR beta chain is drawn from a study of glioma-infiltrating T cells. Study results and caveats: Only very few CDR3 sequences appeared in both tissue and blood. Above-expected tissue-blood divergence occurred in all gliomas, most in low-grade ones.

A word on this clonotype: The antigen is unknown. A much larger clone lies a single base off, so this may be a read error.

CDR3 length: 15 amino acids. Germline lookup yields CDR1 SEHNR and CDR2 FQNEAQ (reference sequence). The iRepertoire nested amplicon-rescue multiplex PCR amplified TCR alpha and beta CDR3s from RNA. For one-step reverse transcription and amplification, about 90-450 ng of tissue mRNA or PBMC total RNA was used. TCRdb re-derived calls from the multiplex PCR reads in MiXCR, one entry per CDR3 protein. The sample records roughly 100,000 distinct CDR3 sequences, around 28% being singletons. The source material was glioma tissue, nonneoplastic brain tissue, or PBMCs (not recorded which). The gene calls are TRBV7-9 and TRBJ1-6, with a possible D match to TRBD1 (5 bases). The origin of this receptor is a human donor with low-grade glioma or glioblastoma, undergoing nonglioma brain surgery, or in good health (not recorded which). The CDR3 spells CASSSQTEINPPLHF. CDR3 nucleotides: TGTGCCAGCAGCTCGCAGACAGAAATTAATCCACCCCTCCACTTT.